The 16 T cell receptor beta chains presented below share a single source sample, sequenced in a study of OX40 agonist ivuxolimab in advanced cancers. Sequencing was performed with immunoSEQ multiplex PCR; in TCRdb, only in-frame clones are kept and a portion is missing. The sample holds tens of thousands of clones, around 90% seen once. The sequences come from CD4+ or CD8+ T cells sorted from blood, collected in a trial of the OX40 agonist ivuxolimab. The receptors stem from an adult with an advanced solid tumor such as melanoma, head and neck, liver or kidney cancer.

The chain joins TRBV19 to TRBJ1-4; D not resolved. CDR1 and CDR2 (germline): LNHDA, SQIVND (reference sequence). The CDR3 sequence is 15 residues long. V was trimmed by 1 base and J by 0 bases, leaving 6 bases between them. This CDR3 reads CASSIVGATNEKLFF. The DNA for the CDR3 is TGTGCCAGTAGTATAGTTGGAGCAACTAATGAAAAACTGTTTTTT.

V usage is TRBV7-8 and J usage is TRBJ1-2; D uncertain. The CDR3 covers 13 residues. Germline V lookup: CDR1 SGHVS, CDR2 FQNEAQ. The V end was cut by 2 bases, the J end by 3 bases, with 7 bases between. The CDR3 DNA follows: TGTGCCAGCAGCTTAATGGAGCACTATGGCTACACCTTC. Its translation: CASSLMEHYGYTF. Full variable domain (remainder filled in from reference TRBV7-8 and TRBJ1-2): GAGVSQSPRYKVAKRGQDVALRCDPISGHVSLFWYQQALGQGPEFLTYFQNEAQLDKSGLPSDRFFAERPEGSVSTLKIQRTQQEDSAVYLCASSLMEHYGYTFGSGTRLTVV.

The rearrangement uses TRBV18 and TRBJ1-1; D uncertain. Germline assignment: CDR1 KGHSH and CDR2 LQKENI. The CDR3 loop spans 15 amino acids. Trimming took 3 bases from V and 3 from J, leaving 14 bases between them. CDR3 protein: CASSPLNREDTEAFF. In DNA form, the CDR3 reads TGTGCCAGCTCACCCCTCAATCGGGAGGACACTGAAGCTTTCTTT.

This sequence joins TRBV30 and TRBJ1-5; D might be TRBD1 (6 bases). The CDR3 extends over 16 amino acids. Trimming left V 4 bases short and J 6 bases short, with 22 bases between. Germline lookup yields CDR1 GTSNPN and CDR2 SVGIG (reference sequence). In DNA form, the CDR3 reads TGTGCCTGGAACCGGGGGCATCGGGGGGGCGGTCAGCCCCAGCATTTT. It encodes CAWNRGHRGGGQPQHF.

This chain connects TRBV28 to TRBJ2-7; TRBD1 aligns across 8 bases. Unmatched junction bases numbered 7, after V lost 4 bases and J lost 2 bases. CDR1 and CDR2 from the germline V gene are MDHEN and SYDVKM. This CDR3 region has 15 residues. The CDR3 nucleotides read TGTGCCAGCAGTTCACACCAACAGGGGGCCTACGAGCAGTACTTC. This translates into CASSSHQQGAYEQYF.

The V gene is TRBV19, the J gene TRBJ2-2; D is unresolved. The CDR3 runs to 12 residues. Trimming took off 9 bases at V and 6 bases at J, with 11 bases between the two ends. From germline, CDR1 is LNHDA and CDR2 SQIVND (reference sequence). CDR3 DNA: TGTGCCAGCGACGCCTTAGCCGGGGAGCTGTTTTTT. It yields the protein CASDALAGELFF. Together with reference TRBV19 and TRBJ2-2, the CDR3 gives the full variable domain: DGGITQSPKYLFRKEGQNVTLSCEQNLNHDAMYWYRQDPGQGLRLIYYSQIVNDFQKGDIAEGYSVSREKKESFPLTVTSAQKNPTAFYLCASDALAGELFFGEGSRLTVL.

The V and J genes are TRBV27 and TRBJ2-7; maybe TRBD1 (6 bases). Germline loops: CDR1 MNHEY, CDR2 SMNVEV (reference sequence). V was cut by 1 base and J by 6 bases, with 16 bases left in between. This CDR3 is built from 15 residues. This chain's CDR3 is CASSLLYRDVREQYF. CDR3 nucleotide sequence: TGTGCCAGCAGTTTATTGTACAGGGATGTGCGCGAGCAGTACTTC.

The CDR3 loop reads CASKRTANTGELFF. DNA of the CDR3: TGTGCCAGCAAAAGGACAGCGAACACCGGGGAGCTGTTTTTT. The rearrangement uses TRBV6-5 and TRBJ2-2; D is possibly TRBD1 (6 bases). Between the trimmed V and J ends, which lost 7 bases and 0 bases, there was a span of 9 bases. The CDR3 is 14 amino acids. CDR1 and CDR2 (germline): MNHEY, SVGAGI.

The chain combines TRBV27 with TRBJ2-1, with 12 bases identical to TRBD2. Looked up from germline, CDR1 is MNHEY and CDR2 is SMNVEV (reference sequence). The CDR3 contains 15 residues. V lost 7 bases to trimming and J lost 9 bases; unmatched junction nucleotides: 10. The CDR3 DNA follows: TGTGCCAGCACAGGACAGGCTAGCGGGAGGGTTGAGCAGTTCTTC. Translated, it gives CASTGQASGRVEQFF.

The chain uses TRBV5-6 and TRBJ1-6; D is unclear. The CDR3 is made up of 17 amino acids. Germline V CDR1 and CDR2: SGHDT, YYEEEE. The ends were cut back, 1 base at V and 0 bases at J, with 11 bases in the middle. The CDR3, as DNA: TGTGCCAGCAGCTTGTTACAGTCGAGCTCCTATAATTCACCCCTCCACTTT. Translating it yields CASSLLQSSSYNSPLHF.

The rearrangement links TRBV5-5 to TRBJ2-4; 11 positions agree with TRBD2. The CDR3 spans 15 residues. V dropped 4 bases and J dropped 5; count of bases not matched to a gene: 5. Germline assignment: CDR1 SGHKS and CDR2 YYEKEE (reference sequence). CDR3 residues: CASSATSGTQNIQYF. Written as DNA, the CDR3 is TGTGCCAGCAGCGCGACTAGCGGGACCCAAAACATTCAGTACTTC. The entire variable domain, with the rest obtained from reference TRBV5-5 and TRBJ2-4, is as follows: DAGVTQSPTHLIKTRGQQVTLRCSPISGHKSVSWYQQVLGQGPQFIFQYYEKEERGRGNFPDRFSARQFPNYSSELNVNALLLGDSALYLCASSATSGTQNIQYFGAGTRLSVL.

The chain uses TRBV5-1 and TRBJ2-1; the D is unclear. From germline, CDR1 is SGHRS and CDR2 YFSETQ. The CDR3 contains 15 residues. Trimming took 4 bases from V and 0 from J, leaving 11 bases between them. CDR3 amino acids: CASSPTSSSYNEQFF. The CDR3 nucleotides read TGCGCCAGCAGCCCGACCTCCAGCTCCTACAATGAGCAGTTCTTC.

This chain connects TRBV4-1 to TRBJ1-2; D gene uncertain. V was cut by 0 bases and J by 7 bases, with 9 bases left in between. The CDR3 runs 13 residues. Per the germline V gene, CDR1 is MGHRA and CDR2 is YSYEKL. The DNA of the CDR3 is TGCGCCAGCAGCCAAGAGGATAAAGGTGGCTACACCTTC. Translating it yields CASSQEDKGGYTF.

J is TRBJ1-5 and V is TRBV18; D is ambiguous. The ends were cut back, 1 base at V and 1 base at J, with 2 bases in the middle. The CDR3 loop spans 13 amino acids. The germline V gene has CDR1 KGHSH and CDR2 LQKENI. CDR3 in amino acids: CASSPQSNQPQHF. The CDR3 bases are TGTGCCAGCTCACCACAGAGCAATCAGCCCCAGCATTTT.

This chain uses TRBV18 with TRBJ1-1; 7 nucleotides match TRBD1. The germline V gene has CDR1 KGHSH and CDR2 LQKENI. The CDR3 is 17 residues long. V lost 3 bases and J lost 1; bases outside the gene matches: 11. CDR3 sequence: CASSPSLLTGENTEAFF. In nucleotides, the CDR3 is TGTGCCAGCTCACCGTCACTGTTAACAGGGGAGAACACTGAAGCTTTCTTT.

The chain recombines TRBV7-2 with TRBJ1-1, with a tentative D call TRBD1 (6 bases). Germline CDR1 SGHTA, CDR2 FQGNSA. V was cut by 2 bases and J by 2 bases, with 12 bases left in between. The CDR3 totals 15 residues. Written as DNA, the CDR3 is TGTGCCAGCAGCTTATTTGGACAGTTTAACACTGAAGCTTTCTTT. This sequence encodes CASSLFGQFNTEAFF.